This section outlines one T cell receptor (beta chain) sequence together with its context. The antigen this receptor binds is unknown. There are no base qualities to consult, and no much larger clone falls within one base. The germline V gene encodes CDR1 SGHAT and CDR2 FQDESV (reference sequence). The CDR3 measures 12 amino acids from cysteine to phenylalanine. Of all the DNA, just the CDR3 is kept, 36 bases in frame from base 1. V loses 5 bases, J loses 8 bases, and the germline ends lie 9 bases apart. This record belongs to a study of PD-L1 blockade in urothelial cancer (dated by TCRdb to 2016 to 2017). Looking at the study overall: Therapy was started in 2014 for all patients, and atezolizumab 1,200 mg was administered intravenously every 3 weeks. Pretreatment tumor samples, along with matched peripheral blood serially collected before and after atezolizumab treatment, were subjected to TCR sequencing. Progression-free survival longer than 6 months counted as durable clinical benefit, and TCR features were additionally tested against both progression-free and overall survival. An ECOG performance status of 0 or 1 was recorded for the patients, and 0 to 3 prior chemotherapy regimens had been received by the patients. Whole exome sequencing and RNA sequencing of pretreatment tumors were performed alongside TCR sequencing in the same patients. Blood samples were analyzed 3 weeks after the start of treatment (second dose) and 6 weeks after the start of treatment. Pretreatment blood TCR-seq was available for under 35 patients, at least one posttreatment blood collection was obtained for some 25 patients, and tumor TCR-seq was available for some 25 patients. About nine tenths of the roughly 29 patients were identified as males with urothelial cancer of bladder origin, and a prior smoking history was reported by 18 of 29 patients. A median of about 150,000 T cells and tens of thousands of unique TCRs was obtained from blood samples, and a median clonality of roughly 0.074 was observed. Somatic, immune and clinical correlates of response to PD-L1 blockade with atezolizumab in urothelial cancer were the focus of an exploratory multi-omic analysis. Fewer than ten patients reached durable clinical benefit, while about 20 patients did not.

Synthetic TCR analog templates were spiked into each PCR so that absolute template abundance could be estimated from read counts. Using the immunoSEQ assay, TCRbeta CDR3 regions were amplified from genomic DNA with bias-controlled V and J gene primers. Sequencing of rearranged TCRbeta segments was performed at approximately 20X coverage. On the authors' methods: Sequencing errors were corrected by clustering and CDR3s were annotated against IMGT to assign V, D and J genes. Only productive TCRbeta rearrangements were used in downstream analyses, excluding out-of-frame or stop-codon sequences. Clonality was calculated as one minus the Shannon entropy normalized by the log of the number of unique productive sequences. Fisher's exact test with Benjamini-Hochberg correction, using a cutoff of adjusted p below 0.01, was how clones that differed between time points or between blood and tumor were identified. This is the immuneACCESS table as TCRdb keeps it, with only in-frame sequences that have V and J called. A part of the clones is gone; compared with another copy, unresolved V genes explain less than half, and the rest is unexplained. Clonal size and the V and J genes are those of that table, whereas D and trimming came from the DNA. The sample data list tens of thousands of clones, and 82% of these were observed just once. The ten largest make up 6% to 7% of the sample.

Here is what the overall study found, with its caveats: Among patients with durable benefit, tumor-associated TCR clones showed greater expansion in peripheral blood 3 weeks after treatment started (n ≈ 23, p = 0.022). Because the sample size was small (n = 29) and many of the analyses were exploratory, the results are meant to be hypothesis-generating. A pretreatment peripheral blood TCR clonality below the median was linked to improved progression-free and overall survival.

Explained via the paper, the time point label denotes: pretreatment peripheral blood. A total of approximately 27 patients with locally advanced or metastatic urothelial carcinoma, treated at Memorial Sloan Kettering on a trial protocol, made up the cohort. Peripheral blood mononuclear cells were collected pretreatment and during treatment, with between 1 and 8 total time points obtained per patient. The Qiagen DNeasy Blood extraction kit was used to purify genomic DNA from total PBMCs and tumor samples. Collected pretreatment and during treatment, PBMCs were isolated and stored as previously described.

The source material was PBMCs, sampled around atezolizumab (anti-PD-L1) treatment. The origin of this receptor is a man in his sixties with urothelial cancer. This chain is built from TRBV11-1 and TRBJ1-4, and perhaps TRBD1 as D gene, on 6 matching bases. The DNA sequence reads TGTGCCAGCAGCCTCGACAGGGAAAAACTGTTTTTT. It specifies CASSLDREKLFF.